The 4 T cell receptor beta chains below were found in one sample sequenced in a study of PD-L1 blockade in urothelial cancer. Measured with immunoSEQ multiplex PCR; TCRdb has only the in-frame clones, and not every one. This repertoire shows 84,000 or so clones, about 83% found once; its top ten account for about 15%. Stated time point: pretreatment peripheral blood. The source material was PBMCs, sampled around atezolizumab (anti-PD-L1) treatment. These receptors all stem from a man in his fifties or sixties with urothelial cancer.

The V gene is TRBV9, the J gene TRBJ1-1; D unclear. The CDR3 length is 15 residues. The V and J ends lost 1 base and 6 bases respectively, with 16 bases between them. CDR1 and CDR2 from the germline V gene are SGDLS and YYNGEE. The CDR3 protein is CASSVLRPDGPEAFF. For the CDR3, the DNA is TGTGCCAGCAGCGTATTGAGGCCAGACGGTCCTGAAGCTTTCTTT.

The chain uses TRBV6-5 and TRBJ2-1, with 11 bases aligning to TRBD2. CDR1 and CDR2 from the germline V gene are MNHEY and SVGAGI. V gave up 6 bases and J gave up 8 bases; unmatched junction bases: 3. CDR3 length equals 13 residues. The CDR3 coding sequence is TGTGCCAGCAGCCGACTAGCGGGATATGAGCAGTTCTTC. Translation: CASSRLAGYEQFF.

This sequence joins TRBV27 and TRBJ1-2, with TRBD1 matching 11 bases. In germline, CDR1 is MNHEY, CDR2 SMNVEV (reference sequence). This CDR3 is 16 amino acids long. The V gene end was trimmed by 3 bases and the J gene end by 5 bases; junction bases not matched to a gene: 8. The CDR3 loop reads CASSLSGTGGRYGYTF. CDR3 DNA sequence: TGTGCCAGCAGTTTGTCCGGGACAGGGGGAAGATATGGCTACACCTTC.

The CDR3 coding sequence is TGTGCCAGCATGGGGAGGTGGGATGGCTACACCTTC. It yields the protein CASMGRWDGYTF. The chain recombines TRBV27 with TRBJ1-2; D remains unclear. The germline V and J ends were trimmed by 7 bases and 6 bases, with 12 bases remaining between them. The CDR3 is 12 amino acids. Germline CDR1 is MNHEY and CDR2 is SMNVEV (reference sequence).